Sequencing of this T cell receptor beta chain was carried out in a study of control samples from healthy donors and cancer patients. Generated by immunoSEQ multiplex PCR, the TCRdb table keeps only in-frame clones and is missing some. Of under 140,000 clones detected, approximately 87% appear once; the ten largest clones hold about 3.9%. CDR3 length: 16 residues. The trim removed 1 base at V and 1 base at J, leaving 6 bases unmatched. Germline CDR1 is SEHNR and CDR2 is FQNEAQ (reference sequence). The clonotype originates from a woman in her fifties or sixties with lung cancer. The chain is built from TRBV7-9 and TRBJ1-2; 7 nucleotides line up with TRBD1. The sample taken for sequencing was PBMCs. CDR3 sequence: CASSLESGGLNYGYTF. The CDR3 region has the DNA TGTGCCAGCAGCTTAGAGTCAGGGGGGCTTAACTATGGCTACACCTTC.